Listed here are 7 T cell receptor beta chains from one sample, sequenced in a study of shared clonotypes between healthy human individuals. The repertoire was sequenced with immunoSEQ multiplex PCR; TCRdb's copy has only in-frame clones and lacks some. Of 850,000 to 1,100,000 clones detected, roughly 77% appear once; the ten largest clones hold 0.85% to 1%. The specimen was memory CD4+ T cells from PBMCs. The subset: CD45RA-negative fraction. These receptors were taken from a man aged 18-30 years in good health. Some clones in this sample may be carry-over from other donors' samples.

This clone was seen only a few times. This rearrangement joins TRBV27 to TRBJ2-2; D might be TRBD2 (6 bases). Germline V gene sequence: CDR1 MNHEY, CDR2 SMNVEV (reference sequence). CDR3 length: 15 residues. Trimming stripped 6 bases from V and 1 base from J, with 12 bases between. The CDR3 loop is CASRKEGQNTGELFF. CDR3 DNA sequence: TGTGCCAGCAGGAAGGAGGGGCAGAACACCGGGGAGCTGTTTTTT.

Comments on this clone: It may be a read error: a sequence one base away is much more abundant. This chain connects TRBV30 to TRBJ2-5; no reliable D call. The CDR3 runs 13 residues. The germline V and J ends were trimmed by 2 bases and 7 bases, with 14 bases remaining between them. Germline assignment: CDR1 GTSNPN and CDR2 SVGIG (reference sequence). Here the CDR3 reads CAWSIGLEGTQYF. DNA of the CDR3: TGTGCCTGGAGTATCGGCTTAGAAGGGACCCAGTACTTC.

V gene TRBV5-1 combines with J gene TRBJ2-3; D is uncertain. The CDR3 is made up of 16 amino acids. V was clipped by 1 base and J by 0 bases, with 12 bases between them. The germline V gene encodes CDR1 SGHRS and CDR2 YFSETQ. CDR3 nucleotide sequence: TGCGCCAGCAGCTTGTTGGTGGAACATAGCACAGATACGCAGTATTTT. Encoded protein: CASSLLVEHSTDTQYF. Complete variable domain (other parts from reference TRBV5-1 and TRBJ2-3): KAGVTQTPRYLIKTRGQQVTLSCSPISGHRSVSWYQQTPGQGLQFLFEYFSETQRNKGNFPGRFSGRQFSNSRSEMNVSTLELGDSALYLCASSLLVEHSTDTQYFGPGTRLTVL.

The chain carries TRBV5-1 and TRBJ2-2, with 11 bases lining up with TRBD2. CDR1 and CDR2 from the germline V gene are SGHRS and YFSETQ. The J segment lost 2 bases and the V segment lost 5 bases, leaving 11 bases of the junction unmatched. This CDR3 is built from 18 residues. The CDR3 sequence: CASRGSGTSGINTGELFF. The DNA of the CDR3 is TGCGCCAGCAGGGGATCCGGGACTAGCGGAATTAACACCGGGGAGCTGTTTTTT.

The genes are TRBV4-2 and TRBJ1-1; weak D call: TRBD1 (5 bases). Germline V gives CDR1 LGHNA, CDR2 YNFKEQ. V was clipped by 0 bases and J by 0 bases, with 17 bases between them. The CDR3 spans 18 residues. The CDR3 reads CASSQDVTAGRVNTEAFF. CDR3 coding DNA: TGTGCCAGCAGCCAAGATGTTACAGCAGGGCGAGTGAACACTGAAGCTTTCTTT.

This chain joins TRBV19 and TRBJ2-2; 11 bases match TRBD2. The CDR3 sequence is 15 residues long. The junction had 9 bases not matched to a gene; V was cut back by 4 bases and J by 11 bases. Germline lookup yields CDR1 LNHDA and CDR2 SQIVND (reference sequence). The CDR3: CASSTTGLAGAELFF. The CDR3 nucleotides are TGTGCCAGTAGTACCACAGGACTAGCGGGCGCTGAGCTGTTTTTT.

CDR3 DNA sequence: TGTGCCAGCAAGATGGAGAACCGCCAAGAGACCCAGTACTTC. It encodes CASKMENRQETQYF. The chain links TRBV2 to TRBJ2-5; D ambiguous. Per the germline V gene, CDR1 is SNHLY and CDR2 is FYNNEI. Deletions cut 7 bases from V and 1 base from J, with 13 bases between. The length of the CDR3 is 14 residues.